The 19 T cell receptor beta chains listed next were all sequenced from one sample in a study of T cells after yellow fever vaccination. Each CDR3 protein is one row after TCRdb ran MiXCR on the 5' RACE reads. The table shows some 600,000 distinct CDR3 sequences, with around a sixth occurring only once. This material consisted of PBMCs, taken less than 6 days after the first yellow fever vaccination. These receptors were collected from a man aged 18-30 years who received the YFV17D yellow fever vaccine.

This clonotype was seen more than once but under ten times. The V call is TRBV10-3, the J call TRBJ2-5, with D perhaps matching TRBD1 (6 bases). V was shortened by 2 bases and J by 4 bases, with 20 bases between the two germline ends. This CDR3 has 17 amino acids. Germline-derived CDR1 and CDR2 are ENHRY and SYGVKD. The CDR3 is CAISERRQAREGETQYF. The CDR3 nucleotides are TGTGCCATCAGTGAGAGGAGACAGGCCCGTGAGGGAGAGACCCAGTACTTC.

This clonotype has only a few counts. The chain employs TRBV5-1 and TRBJ1-1; D remains unclear. The CDR3 is made up of 14 amino acids. V was pared by 3 bases and J by 1 base, with 10 bases between. The germline V gene encodes CDR1 SGHRS and CDR2 YFSETQ. The CDR3 region has the DNA TGCGCCAGCAGCTCCCTTCCACCGAACACTGAAGCTTTCTTT. Residues: CASSSLPPNTEAFF.

This clonotype was observed a handful of times. The J gene is TRBJ1-5, the V gene TRBV13; the D gene is possibly TRBD1 (6 bases). Germline CDR1 and CDR2: PRHDT and FYEKMQ (reference sequence). V lost 0 bases to trimming and J lost 0 bases, with 9 bases between them. The CDR3 totals 16 residues. The CDR3 DNA reads TGTGCCAGCAGCTTAGGACAGGGACTTAGCAATCAGCCCCAGCATTTT. Translation gives CASSLGQGLSNQPQHF. The whole variable domain, filled in from reference TRBV13 and TRBJ1-5, reads AAGVIQSPRHLIKEKRETATLKCYPIPRHDTVYWYQQGPGQDPQFLISFYEKMQSDKGSIPDRFSAQQFSDYHSELNMSSLELGDSALYFCASSLGQGLSNQPQHFGDGTRLSIL.

The rearrangement uses TRBV6-2 or TRBV6-3 and TRBJ1-5, with D unclear. This CDR3 has 15 residues. V shed 2 bases and J shed 6 bases, with 14 bases lying between them. Germline V lookup: CDR1 MNHEY, CDR2 SVGEGT. The CDR3 coding sequence is TGTGCCAGCAGTTACGCGGCGGCGGGAGTTCAGCCCCAGCATTTT. Protein sequence: CASSYAAAGVQPQHF.

The chain uses TRBV7-9 and TRBJ1-1; unclear D gene. This CDR3 comprises 16 residues. Trimming took 4 bases from V and 0 from J, leaving 15 bases between them. The V gene's germline CDR1 is SEHNR and CDR2 FQNEAQ (reference sequence). DNA for the CDR3: TGTGCCAGCAGCTCGTCGCAGACCTTAATGAACACTGAAGCTTTCTTT. It is translated as CASSSSQTLMNTEAFF.

CDR3 in amino acids: CASSNKPEQYF. CDR3 coding DNA: TGTGCCAGCAGCAATAAGCCCGAGCAGTACTTC. The chain combines TRBV21-1 with TRBJ2-7. TRBV21-1 is recorded as a pseudogene. The CDR3 loop spans 11 amino acids.

The V and J genes are TRBV5-6 and TRBJ2-5; 7 bases match TRBD1. CDR1 SGHDT and CDR2 YYEEEE come from the germline V gene. There are 15 residues in the CDR3. V lost 4 bases and J lost 2; bases outside the gene matches: 8. The chain's CDR3 is CASSLVRQGQETQYF. In DNA, the CDR3 is TGTGCCAGCAGCCTAGTTCGACAGGGTCAAGAGACCCAGTACTTC.

The genes are TRBV7-3 and TRBJ2-6; no firm D call. V was shortened by 1 base and J by 0 bases, with 13 bases between the two germline ends. The CDR3 consists of 18 residues. The germline gives CDR1 SGHTA, CDR2 FQGTGA. Here the CDR3 DNA reads TGTGCCAGCAGCTTAATGGGTATCGGGCTCTCTGGGGCCAACGTCCTGACTTTC. This sequence encodes CASSLMGIGLSGANVLTF.

In its sample, this clonotype was seen a few times. The chain is built from TRBV6-5 and TRBJ2-7, with D unclear. Germline-derived CDR1 and CDR2 are MNHEY and SVGAGI. The CDR3 extends over 15 amino acids. V shed 0 bases and J shed 2 bases, with 11 bases lying between them. In nucleotides, the CDR3 is TGTGCCAGCAGTTACTCCATCGGTAGTGCCTACGAGCAGTACTTC. It encodes CASSYSIGSAYEQYF.

This chain links TRBV7-6 with TRBJ2-3; D might be TRBD1 or TRBD2, each matching 5 bases. The CDR3 has 17 amino acids. Trimming removed 5 bases at V and 0 bases at J, with 18 bases between. Germline V CDR1 and CDR2: SGHVS, FNYEAQ. The CDR3 sequence: CASSAGLGWGSTDTQYF. DNA for the CDR3: TGTGCCAGCAGCGCCGGCTTGGGATGGGGGAGCACAGATACGCAGTATTTT. The full variable domain, in which reference TRBV7-6 and TRBJ2-3 provide the parts outside the CDR3, is GAGVSQSPRYKVTKRGQDVALRCDPISGHVSLYWYRQALGQGPEFLTYFNYEAQQDKSGLPNDRFSAERPEGSISTLTIQRTEQRDSAMYRCASSAGLGWGSTDTQYFGPGTRLTVL.

The chain has TRBV4-2 and TRBJ2-3; no firm D call. Germline lookup yields CDR1 LGHNA and CDR2 YNFKEQ. This CDR3 has 16 amino acids. Trimming left V 4 bases short and J 0 bases short, with 14 bases between. In DNA, the CDR3 is TGTGCCAGCAGCCCCCGCGAGCTCAGTAGCACAGATACGCAGTATTTT. It specifies CASSPRELSSTDTQYF.

This chain uses TRBV4-1 with TRBJ1-5, with 7 bases identical to TRBD1. The junction had 6 bases not matched to a gene; V was cut back by 0 bases and J by 13 bases. The V gene's germline CDR1 is MGHRA and CDR2 YSYEKL. The CDR3 length is 13 residues. CDR3 sequence reads: CASSQDWTGRQHF. CDR3 nucleotides: TGCGCCAGCAGCCAAGATTGGACAGGAAGACAGCATTTT.

CDR3 protein: CASSPYGEAGWNEQFF. The CDR3 coding sequence is TGTGCCAGCAGCCCCTATGGTGAGGCCGGGTGGAATGAGCAGTTCTTC. The chain couples TRBV14 to TRBJ2-1, with D unresolved. With 4 bases removed from V and 7 bases from J, the gap between germline ends came to 20 bases. Germline-derived CDR1 and CDR2 are SGHDN and FVKESK. The length of the CDR3 is 16 residues.

This clonotype has more than one count but fewer than ten. The chain uses TRBV7-9 and TRBJ1-5, with unresolved D. Per germline, CDR1 SEHNR and CDR2 FQNEAQ (reference sequence). V lost 5 bases to trimming and J lost 4 bases, with 12 bases between them. This CDR3 is 14 amino acids long. The CDR3 is CASSPGWANQPQHF. In DNA form, the CDR3 reads TGTGCCAGCAGCCCTGGCTGGGCGAATCAGCCCCAGCATTTT.

The V and J genes are TRBV2 and TRBJ1-5, with no clear D. CDR1 and CDR2 from the germline V gene are SNHLY and FYNNEI. The germline V and J ends were trimmed by 5 bases and 7 bases, with 12 bases remaining between them. This CDR3 contains 13 residues. DNA for the CDR3: TGTGCCAGCAGTTTGGGGTTGCTCCAGCCCCAGCATTTT. Its protein product is CASSLGLLQPQHF.

This clonotype was counted at least ten times. This rearrangement joins TRBV5-4 to TRBJ2-7; D not certain. V lost 0 bases to trimming and J lost 6 bases, with 10 bases between them. CDR1 is SGHNT and CDR2 is YYREEE in the germline V gene (reference sequence). The CDR3 contains 13 residues. As DNA, the CDR3 is TGTGCCAGCAGCTTGGAACACGCGAGCGAGCAGTACTTC. Translating it yields CASSLEHASEQYF.

CDR3 protein: CASSPGFEAFF. The DNA for the CDR3 is TGTGCCAGCAGTCCAGGGTTTGAAGCTTTCTTT. The chain links TRBV12-3 or TRBV12-4 to TRBJ1-1, with D perhaps matching TRBD1 (5 bases). CDR3 length equals 11 residues. V was clipped by 5 bases and J by 7 bases, with 8 bases between them.

The chain has TRBV29-1 and TRBJ2-3; 8 nucleotides agree with TRBD2. The CDR3 has 15 residues. The trim removed 1 base at V and 0 bases at J, leaving 3 bases unmatched. Germline CDR1 is SQVTM and CDR2 is ANQGSEA. The CDR3 nucleotides read TGCAGCGTTGAAGGAACTAGCGGTAGCACAGATACGCAGTATTTT. This translates into CSVEGTSGSTDTQYF.

This clonotype was picked up a small number of times. The J gene is TRBJ1-2, the V gene TRBV7-8; a possible D gene is TRBD1 (6 bases). The CDR3 length is 15 residues. Germline CDR1 and CDR2: SGHVS and FQNEAQ. V lost 6 bases, J lost 8 bases, and 22 bases lay in between. CDR3 DNA sequence: TGTGCCAGCAGTAGCGGCAGGGGTCGGGACTTAGGCTACACCTTC. This gives the protein CASSSGRGRDLGYTF.